This T cell receptor beta chain was profiled in a study of blood T cell repertoires in COVID-19. Sequencing used immunoSEQ multiplex PCR; TCRdb keeps in-frame clones, though not all of them. The sample records some 400,000 clones, over 75% being singletons. V was clipped by 5 bases and J by 1 base; unmatched bases: 8. Per the germline V gene, CDR1 is KGHSH and CDR2 is LQKENI. The CDR3 runs 17 residues. Material for sequencing was peripheral blood. The sequence came from a woman in her sixties with COVID-19, enrolled during active disease. This chain links TRBV18 with TRBJ2-3; 11 nucleotides line up with TRBD2. CDR3 sequence: CASSDQRTSGRTDTQYF. The DNA of the CDR3 is TGTGCCAGCTCAGATCAACGGACTAGCGGGCGCACAGATACGCAGTATTTT.